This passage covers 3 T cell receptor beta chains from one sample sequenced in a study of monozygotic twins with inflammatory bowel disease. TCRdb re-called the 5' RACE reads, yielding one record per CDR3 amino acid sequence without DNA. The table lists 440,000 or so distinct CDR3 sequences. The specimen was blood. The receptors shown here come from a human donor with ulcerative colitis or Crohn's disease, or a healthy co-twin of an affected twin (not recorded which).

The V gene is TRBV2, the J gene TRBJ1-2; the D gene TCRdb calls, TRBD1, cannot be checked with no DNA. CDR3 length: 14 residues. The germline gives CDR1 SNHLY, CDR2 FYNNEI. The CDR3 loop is CASRSFMAGVGYTF.

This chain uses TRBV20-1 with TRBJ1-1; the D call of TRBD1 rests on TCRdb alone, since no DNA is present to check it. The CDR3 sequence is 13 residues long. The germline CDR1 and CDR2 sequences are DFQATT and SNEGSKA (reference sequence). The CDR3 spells CSARDIGGTEAFF.

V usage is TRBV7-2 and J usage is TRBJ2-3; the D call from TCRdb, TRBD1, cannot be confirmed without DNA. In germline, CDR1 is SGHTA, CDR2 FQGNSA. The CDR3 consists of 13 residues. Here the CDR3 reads CASGGGLTDTQYF.